This TCR beta chain was recovered during a study of beta chain features in type 1 diabetes. Expressed TCRB transcripts were sequenced because the isolated RNA had all been reverse transcribed beforehand. This table comes from immunoSEQ multiplex PCR, and its TCRdb copy is limited to in-frame clones, with some not included. The sample has more than 150,000 clones; about 9% are singletons. CDR1 is SGHTA and CDR2 is FQGNSA in the germline V gene. The V segment lost 4 bases and the J segment 8 bases; nucleotides outside the gene matches: 6. The CDR3 consists of 13 residues. Study-level findings and limits: For Type 1 diabetes patients, all four CD4+ subsets carried TCRB CDR3s that were moderately but significantly shorter.

About this clone itself: What it binds is unknown.

The chain employs TRBV7-2 and TRBJ1-2; 8 bases align to TRBD1. Input material: central memory CD4+ T cells from blood. This receptor was taken from a woman between 25 and 40 years old with type 1 diabetes. As DNA, the CDR3 is TGTGCCAGCAGCTCCCAGACAGGGGACGGCTACACCTTC. It is translated as CASSSQTGDGYTF.